This T cell receptor beta chain was sequenced during a study of T cell responses to AZD1222 COVID-19 vaccine. Some clones are missing from TCRdb's copy, which holds only in-frame ones; the method was immunoSEQ multiplex PCR. This sample yields 100,000 to 150,000 clones, of which roughly 92% are seen a single time; 5.4% belongs to the top ten. The V gene's germline CDR1 is SGHRS and CDR2 YFSETQ. The CDR3 length is 17 residues. The ends lost 4 bases at V and 0 bases at J; junction bases unmatched: 10. Material: peripheral blood, obtained on day 0 of AZD1222 vaccination. This chain uses TRBV5-1 with TRBJ1-3; 7 positions agree with TRBD1. The origin of this receptor is an adult in good health. CDR3 nucleotides: TGCGCCAGCAGCCCGGGACAGATGTTAGTCTCTGGAAACACCATATATTTT. It codes for CASSPGQMLVSGNTIYF.